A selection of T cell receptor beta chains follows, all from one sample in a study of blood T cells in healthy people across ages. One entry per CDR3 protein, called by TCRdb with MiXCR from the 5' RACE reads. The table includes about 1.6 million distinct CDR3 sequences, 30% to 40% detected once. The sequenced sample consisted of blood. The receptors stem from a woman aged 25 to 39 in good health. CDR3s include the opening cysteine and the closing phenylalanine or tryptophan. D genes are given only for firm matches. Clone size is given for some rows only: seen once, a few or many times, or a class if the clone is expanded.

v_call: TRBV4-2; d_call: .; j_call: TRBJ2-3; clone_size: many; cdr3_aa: CASSQGFGGADTQYF; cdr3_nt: TGTGCCAGCAGCCAAGGATTCGGTGGGGCAGATACGCAGTATTTT
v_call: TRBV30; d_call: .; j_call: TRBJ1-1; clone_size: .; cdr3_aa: CAWGGLLNTEAFF; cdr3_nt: TGTGCCTGGGGGGGACTTCTGAACACTGAAGCTTTCTTT
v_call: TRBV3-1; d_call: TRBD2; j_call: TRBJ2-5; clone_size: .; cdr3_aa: CASSQSISGLETQYF; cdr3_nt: TGTGCCAGCAGCCAATCGATTAGCGGGCTTGAGACCCAGTACTTC
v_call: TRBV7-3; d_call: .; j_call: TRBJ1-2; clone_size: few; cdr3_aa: CASSFDGGGMNGYTF; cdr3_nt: TGTGCCAGCAGCTTCGACGGGGGCGGTATGAATGGCTACACCTTC
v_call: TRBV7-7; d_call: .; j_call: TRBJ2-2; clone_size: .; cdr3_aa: CASSQRIHGELFF; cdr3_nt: TGTGCCAGCAGCCAGCGGATCCACGGGGAACTGTTTTTT
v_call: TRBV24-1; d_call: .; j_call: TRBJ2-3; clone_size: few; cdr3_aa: CATSDFPRGADTQYF; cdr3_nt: TGTGCCACCAGTGATTTTCCCAGGGGAGCAGATACGCAGTATTTT
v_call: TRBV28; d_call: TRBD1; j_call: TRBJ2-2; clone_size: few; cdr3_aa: CASRKFTGQGRFQTGELFF; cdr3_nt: TGTGCCAGCAGAAAATTCACCGGACAGGGGCGTTTTCAGACCGGGGAGCTGTTTTTT
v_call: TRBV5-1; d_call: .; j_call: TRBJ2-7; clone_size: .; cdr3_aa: CASSLASNEQYF; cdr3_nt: TGCGCCAGCAGCTTGGCCTCTAACGAGCAGTACTTC
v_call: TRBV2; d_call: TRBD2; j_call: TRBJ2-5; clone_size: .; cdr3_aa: CASSQINSGDSQETQYF; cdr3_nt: TGTGCCAGCAGTCAAATTAATAGCGGGGATTCTCAAGAGACCCAGTACTTC
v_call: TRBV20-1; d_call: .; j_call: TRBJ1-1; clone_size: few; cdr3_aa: CSAKRSNTEAFF; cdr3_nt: TGCAGTGCAAAGAGGTCGAACACTGAAGCTTTCTTT
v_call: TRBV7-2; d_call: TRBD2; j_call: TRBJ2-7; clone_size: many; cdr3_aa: CASSLDLAGAYEQYF; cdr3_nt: TGTGCCAGCAGCTTAGACCTAGCGGGGGCCTACGAGCAGTACTTC
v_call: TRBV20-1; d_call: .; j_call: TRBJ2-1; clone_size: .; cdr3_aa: CSARVAFEQFF; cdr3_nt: TGCAGTGCTAGAGTGGCCTTTGAGCAGTTCTTC
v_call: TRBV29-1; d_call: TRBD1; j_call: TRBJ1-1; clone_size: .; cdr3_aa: CSVQTGAGTEAFF; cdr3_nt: TGCAGCGTTCAGACAGGGGCGGGCACTGAAGCTTTCTTT
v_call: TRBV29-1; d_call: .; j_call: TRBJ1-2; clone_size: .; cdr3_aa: CSVEGPENYGYTF; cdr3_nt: TGCAGCGTTGAAGGGCCGGAGAACTATGGCTACACCTTC
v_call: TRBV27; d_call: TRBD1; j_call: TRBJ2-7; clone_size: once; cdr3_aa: CASSLWGGQGVYEQYF; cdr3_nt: TGTGCCAGCAGCCTATGGGGGGGACAGGGGGTCTACGAGCAGTACTTC
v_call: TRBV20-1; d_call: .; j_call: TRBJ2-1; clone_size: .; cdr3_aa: CSARSGSRYNEQFF; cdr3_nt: TGCAGTGCTAGATCCGGGAGTAGGTACAATGAGCAGTTCTTC
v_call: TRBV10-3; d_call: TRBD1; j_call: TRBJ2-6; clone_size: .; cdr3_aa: CAISKSAGLNIVGTGGNVLTF; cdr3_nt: TGTGCCATCAGTAAGTCGGCGGGCTTGAACATTGTGGGGACAGGGGGCAACGTCCTGACTTTC